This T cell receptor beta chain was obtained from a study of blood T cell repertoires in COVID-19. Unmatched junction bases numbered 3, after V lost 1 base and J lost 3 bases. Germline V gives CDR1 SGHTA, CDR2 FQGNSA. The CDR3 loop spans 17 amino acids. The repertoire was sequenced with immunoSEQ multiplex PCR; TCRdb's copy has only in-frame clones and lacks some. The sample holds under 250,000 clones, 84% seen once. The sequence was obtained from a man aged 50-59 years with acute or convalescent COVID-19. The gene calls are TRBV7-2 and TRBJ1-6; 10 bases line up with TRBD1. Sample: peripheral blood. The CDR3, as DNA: TGTGCCAGCAGCTTAGAGGGGGACAGGGGCTATAATTCACCCCTCCACTTT. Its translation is CASSLEGDRGYNSPLHF.